The 29 T cell receptor beta chains below come from one sample, sequenced in a study of response to subunit inactivated influenza vaccine. TCRdb ran MiXCR on the RT-PCR reads and lists one entry per CDR3 protein. The sample shows hundreds of thousands of distinct CDR3 sequences, approximately 17% of them seen only once. Sample: PBMCs from blood, taken around 5 days after vaccination. These receptors were taken from a man in his fifties or sixties who received an inactivated influenza vaccine.

This clonotype was observed a few times. The rearrangement joins TRBV18 to TRBJ2-7; the match to TRBD2 covers 10 bases. V shed 3 bases and J 4 bases; nucleotides not matched to a gene: 6. This CDR3 has 15 residues. Per germline, CDR1 KGHSH and CDR2 LQKENI. The DNA for the CDR3 is TGTGCCAGCTCACCTGGACTAGCGGACGTATACGAGCAGTACTTC. Its translation: CASSPGLADVYEQYF.

The chain has TRBV7-8 and TRBJ2-5, with unresolved D. The CDR3 extends over 14 amino acids. The V gene's germline CDR1 is SGHVS and CDR2 FQNEAQ. The V and J ends lost 2 bases and 1 base respectively, with 8 bases between them. The CDR3 spells CASSLQFPQETQYF. DNA for the CDR3: TGTGCCAGCAGCTTACAGTTCCCCCAAGAGACCCAGTACTTC.

This clonotype appeared a few times. The J gene is TRBJ2-5, the V gene TRBV12-5; weak D call: TRBD1 (6 bases). Germline loops: CDR1 LGHNT, CDR2 FRNRAP. This CDR3 comprises 13 residues. Deletions cut 6 bases from V and 4 bases from J, with 12 bases between. The CDR3, as DNA: TGTGCTAGTGGATCAGGGGAGCGAGAGACCCAGTACTTC. Translated: CASGSGERETQYF.

This clonotype was recorded many times. The chain couples TRBV7-8 to TRBJ2-7, with unresolved D. V was clipped by 5 bases and J by 1 base, with 21 bases between them. The germline gives CDR1 SGHVS, CDR2 FQNEAQ. The CDR3 is 17 residues long. CDR3: CASSPRLTGSKSYEQYF. The DNA for the CDR3 is TGTGCCAGCAGCCCGAGACTTACCGGGTCCAAATCCTACGAGCAGTACTTC.

This clonotype was recorded a few times. This sequence joins TRBV7-2 and TRBJ1-2, with TRBD1 matching over 8 bases. The ends lost 4 bases at V and 4 bases at J; junction bases unmatched: 5. The germline gives CDR1 SGHTA, CDR2 FQGNSA. CDR3 length: 14 amino acids. In DNA, the CDR3 is TGTGCCAGCAGCTACCCGGGACAGGTCTATGGCTACACCTTC. This translates into CASSYPGQVYGYTF.

The rearrangement links TRBV6-1 to TRBJ2-7; 9 nucleotides agree with TRBD1. V lost 1 base and J lost 4; bases outside the gene matches: 5. Germline V gives CDR1 MNHNS, CDR2 SASEGT. The CDR3 is 15 amino acids. In nucleotides, the CDR3 is TGTGCCAGCAGTGAAGGAACAGGGGGCGGATACGAGCAGTACTTC. Translation gives CASSEGTGGGYEQYF.

V gene TRBV27 combines with J gene TRBJ2-2; TRBD2 matches 13 bases. Germline V gene data show CDR1 as MNHEY and CDR2 as SMNVEV (reference sequence). V was pared by 8 bases and J by 5 bases, with 17 bases of the junction left unmatched. This CDR3 spans 19 amino acids. The CDR3 coding sequence is TGTGCCAGCGGTACGACCAGACTAGCGGGAGGTCCGGTTACCGGGGAGCTGTTTTTT. It is translated as CASGTTRLAGGPVTGELFF.

The CDR3 loop is CASSSDFRLGENQPQHF. The CDR3 nucleotides are TGCGCCAGCAGCTCGGACTTCCGCCTAGGAGAGAATCAGCCCCAGCATTTT. The chain recombines TRBV5-1 with TRBJ1-5; D is undetermined. CDR3 length: 17 amino acids. The ends were cut back, 3 bases at V and 4 bases at J, with 20 bases in the middle. Germline V lookup: CDR1 SGHRS, CDR2 YFSETQ.

This clonotype was picked up many times. This chain joins TRBV10-3 and TRBJ2-4, with D possibly TRBD1 on 5 matching bases. Trimming stripped 0 bases from V and 0 bases from J, with 9 bases between. From germline, CDR1 is ENHRY and CDR2 SYGVKD. The CDR3 sequence is 16 residues long. The CDR3 DNA sequence: TGTGCCATCAGTGAGTCGTTCAGGGAAGCCAAAAACATTCAGTACTTC. This encodes CAISESFREAKNIQYF.

In DNA form, the CDR3 reads TGCAGTGCTAGATTAGGAACACACTCCTACGAGCAGTACTTC. Its protein product is CSARLGTHSYEQYF. The chain combines TRBV20-1 with TRBJ2-7; D is undetermined. The germline V and J ends were trimmed by 2 bases and 0 bases, with 11 bases remaining between them. The CDR3 covers 14 residues. CDR1 is DFQATT, CDR2 SNEGSKA, per germline (reference sequence).

The chain carries TRBV24-1 and TRBJ2-7; the D call may be TRBD1 or TRBD2 (5 bases each). Germline V gives CDR1 KGHDR, CDR2 SFDVKD. V was pared by 3 bases and J by 3 bases, with 17 bases between. CDR3 length equals 16 residues. CDR3 residues: CATSDGYRDARYEQYF. DNA of the CDR3: TGTGCCACCAGTGATGGTTACCGGGACGCTCGCTACGAGCAGTACTTC.

This clonotype appeared many times. The CDR3 coding sequence is TGTGCCAGCAGTTTGGCCGACAGGTACAATGAGCAGTTCTTC. Amino acids: CASSLADRYNEQFF. The genes are TRBV12-3 or TRBV12-4 and TRBJ2-1; weak D call: TRBD1 (6 bases). The V end was cut by 3 bases, the J end by 4 bases, with 10 bases between. This CDR3 comprises 14 residues.

This clonotype was counted many times. This chain joins TRBV20-1 and TRBJ2-2; no clear D gene. Germline lookup yields CDR1 DFQATT and CDR2 SNEGSKA (reference sequence). The V end lost 0 bases, the J end lost 0 bases, and 11 bases lay between the germline ends. CDR3 length: 16 residues. The CDR3 region has the DNA TGCAGTGCTAGAGATTATCGCGCAGCGAACACCGGGGAGCTGTTTTTT. Protein: CSARDYRAANTGELFF.

V is TRBV9 and J is TRBJ2-1, with 11 bases fitting TRBD2. Germline CDR1 is SGDLS and CDR2 is YYNGEE. V shed 1 base and J 7 bases; nucleotides not matched to a gene: 10. The CDR3 runs 17 residues. In nucleotides, the CDR3 is TGTGCCAGCAGCGTAACGGTAGCGGGGGGGCCAGGGAATGAGCAGTTCTTC. Its protein is CASSVTVAGGPGNEQFF.

This clonotype was picked up a small number of times. CDR3 region: CASQKRGDEQFF. DNA for the CDR3: TGTGCCAGCCAAAAACGGGGCGATGAGCAGTTCTTC. The rearrangement links TRBV2 to TRBJ2-1, with D tentatively TRBD1 or TRBD2 (5 bases each). CDR1 and CDR2 (germline): SNHLY, FYNNEI. V dropped 8 bases and J dropped 8 bases, with 13 bases sitting between them. The CDR3 totals 12 residues.

A few counts support this clonotype. This sequence joins TRBV29-1 and TRBJ2-5; TRBD2 is a possible D gene (6 bases). Germline V lookup: CDR1 SQVTM, CDR2 ANQGSEA. The CDR3 has 12 residues. Trimming took off 4 bases at V and 4 bases at J, with 10 bases between the two ends. The CDR3 coding sequence is TGCAGCGTTGGGACTACGGTAGAGACCCAGTACTTC. Translation gives CSVGTTVETQYF. The full variable domain, in which reference TRBV29-1 and TRBJ2-5 provide the parts outside the CDR3, is SAVISQKPSRDICQRGTSLTIQCQVDSQVTMMFWYRQQPGQSLTLIATANQGSEATYESGFVIDKFPISRPNLTFSTLTVSNMSPEDSSIYLCSVGTTVETQYFGPGTRLLVL.

The chain is built from TRBV27 and TRBJ1-2; 9 bases are a match to TRBD1. This CDR3 is built from 17 residues. V was clipped by 4 bases and J by 6 bases; unmatched bases: 15. Germline CDR1 MNHEY, CDR2 SMNVEV (reference sequence). The CDR3 nucleotides are TGTGCCAGCAGTTCCTCACCAGAAACAGGGGGCGTAAATGGCTACACCTTC. Translation: CASSSSPETGGVNGYTF.

The gene calls are TRBV15 and TRBJ1-1; D is ambiguous. There are 12 residues in the CDR3. The V end lost 4 bases, the J end lost 8 bases, and 11 bases lay between the germline ends. Germline CDR1 and CDR2: LNHNV and YYDKDF (reference sequence). The CDR3 sequence is CATSNTRGEAFF. The CDR3 DNA reads TGTGCCACCAGCAACACCCGAGGGGAAGCTTTCTTT.

The CDR3 loop is CASTRMDHNSPLHF. The CDR3 coding sequence is TGTGCCAGCACCCGAATGGACCATAATTCACCCCTCCACTTT. V usage is TRBV6-1 and J usage is TRBJ1-6; D gene uncertain. The CDR3 extends over 14 amino acids. The V gene's germline CDR1 is MNHNS and CDR2 SASEGT. Trimming took off 7 bases at V and 5 bases at J, with 12 bases between the two ends.

The chain couples TRBV7-9 to TRBJ2-1; possibly TRBD1 or TRBD2 for D (7 bases each). V was shortened by 4 bases and J by 5 bases, with 18 bases between the two germline ends. The germline CDR1 and CDR2 sequences are SEHNR and FQNEAQ (reference sequence). The CDR3 spans 16 residues. The CDR3 nucleotides read TGTGCCAGCAGCTACTCTACGACAGGGAGGGACAATGAGCAGTTCTTC. Protein sequence: CASSYSTTGRDNEQFF.

The chain links TRBV12-3 or TRBV12-4 to TRBJ2-1, with 8 nucleotides matching TRBD2. The CDR3 is 13 residues long. V lost 6 bases to trimming and J lost 9 bases; unmatched junction nucleotides: 7. Here the CDR3 reads CASRPGLGGEQFF. CDR3 nucleotides: TGTGCCAGCAGACCGGGACTAGGCGGTGAGCAGTTCTTC.

This clonotype was seen more than once but under ten times. The chain is built from TRBV28 and TRBJ1-2, with TRBD1 as a possible D gene (6 bases). Germline-derived CDR1 and CDR2 are MDHEN and SYDVKM. V was clipped by 5 bases and J by 1 base, with 17 bases between them. The CDR3 sequence is 16 residues long. The CDR3 DNA sequence: TGTGCCAGCAGTGTTCCCCAGGGGCCCGGTAACTATGGCTACACCTTC. It specifies CASSVPQGPGNYGYTF.

The V call is TRBV27, the J call TRBJ2-3; D is unresolved. Trimming took 6 bases from V and 9 from J, leaving 10 bases between them. The CDR3 is 11 amino acids. CDR1 MNHEY and CDR2 SMNVEV come from the germline V gene (reference sequence). The CDR3 here is CASRRSGTQYF. CDR3 nucleotide sequence: TGTGCCAGCAGGCGTAGTGGGACGCAGTATTTT.

This clonotype was recorded at least ten times. The J gene is TRBJ2-7, the V gene TRBV29-1; TRBD2 agrees at 9 bases. V shed 6 bases and J 6 bases; nucleotides not matched to a gene: 12. CDR3 length: 14 residues. In germline, CDR1 is SQVTM, CDR2 ANQGSEA. CDR3 sequence: CSVANGGGAIEQYF. DNA of the CDR3: TGCAGCGTCGCTAATGGCGGGGGGGCGATCGAGCAGTACTTC.

The chain links TRBV4-1 to TRBJ2-5; maybe TRBD1 (6 bases). This CDR3 has 15 residues. CDR1 and CDR2 (germline): MGHRA, YSYEKL. V shed 4 bases and J shed 2 bases, with 14 bases lying between them. Here the CDR3 reads CASSPMNGQQETQYF. The CDR3 nucleotides read TGCGCCAGCAGCCCCATGAACGGACAGCAAGAGACCCAGTACTTC.

Note on this clonotype: Germline is not matched at one junction end, which may reflect a read error. The CDR3 sequence is CNAHRGVDEQYF. CDR3 nucleotides: TGCAATGCTCACCGGGGAGTGGACGAGCAGTACTTC. The chain joins TRBV20-1 to TRBJ2-7, with TRBD2 as a possible D gene (5 bases). The CDR3 is 12 residues long. CDR1 and CDR2 (germline): DFQATT, SNEGSKA (reference sequence).

The chain recombines TRBV7-2 with TRBJ2-5; 8 bases map to TRBD2. The germline CDR1 and CDR2 sequences are SGHTA and FQGNSA. The CDR3 totals 15 residues. The V and J ends lost 5 bases and 5 bases, in that order; junction bases with no gene match: 10. CDR3 DNA sequence: TGTGCCAGCAGCCCCGTCGGGACTAGTCTTGAGACCCAGTACTTC. Encoded protein: CASSPVGTSLETQYF.

The chain has TRBV30 and TRBJ1-3; D is unclear. The CDR3 contains 15 residues. Looked up from germline, CDR1 is GTSNPN and CDR2 is SVGIG (reference sequence). V lost 0 bases to trimming and J lost 2 bases, with 11 bases between them. The CDR3: CAWSVSRLTGNTIYF. DNA for the CDR3: TGTGCCTGGAGTGTCAGCAGACTTACTGGAAACACCATATATTTT.

This clonotype has a handful of counts. The genes are TRBV5-6 and TRBJ2-7; D might be TRBD2 (7 bases). This CDR3 is built from 16 residues. V was pared by 3 bases and J by 2 bases, with 18 bases between. Looked up from germline, CDR1 is SGHDT and CDR2 is YYEEEE. CDR3 DNA sequence: TGTGCCAGCAGCTACTCCCCTGGGGGGGCAACCTACGAGCAGTACTTC. Translating gives CASSYSPGGATYEQYF.